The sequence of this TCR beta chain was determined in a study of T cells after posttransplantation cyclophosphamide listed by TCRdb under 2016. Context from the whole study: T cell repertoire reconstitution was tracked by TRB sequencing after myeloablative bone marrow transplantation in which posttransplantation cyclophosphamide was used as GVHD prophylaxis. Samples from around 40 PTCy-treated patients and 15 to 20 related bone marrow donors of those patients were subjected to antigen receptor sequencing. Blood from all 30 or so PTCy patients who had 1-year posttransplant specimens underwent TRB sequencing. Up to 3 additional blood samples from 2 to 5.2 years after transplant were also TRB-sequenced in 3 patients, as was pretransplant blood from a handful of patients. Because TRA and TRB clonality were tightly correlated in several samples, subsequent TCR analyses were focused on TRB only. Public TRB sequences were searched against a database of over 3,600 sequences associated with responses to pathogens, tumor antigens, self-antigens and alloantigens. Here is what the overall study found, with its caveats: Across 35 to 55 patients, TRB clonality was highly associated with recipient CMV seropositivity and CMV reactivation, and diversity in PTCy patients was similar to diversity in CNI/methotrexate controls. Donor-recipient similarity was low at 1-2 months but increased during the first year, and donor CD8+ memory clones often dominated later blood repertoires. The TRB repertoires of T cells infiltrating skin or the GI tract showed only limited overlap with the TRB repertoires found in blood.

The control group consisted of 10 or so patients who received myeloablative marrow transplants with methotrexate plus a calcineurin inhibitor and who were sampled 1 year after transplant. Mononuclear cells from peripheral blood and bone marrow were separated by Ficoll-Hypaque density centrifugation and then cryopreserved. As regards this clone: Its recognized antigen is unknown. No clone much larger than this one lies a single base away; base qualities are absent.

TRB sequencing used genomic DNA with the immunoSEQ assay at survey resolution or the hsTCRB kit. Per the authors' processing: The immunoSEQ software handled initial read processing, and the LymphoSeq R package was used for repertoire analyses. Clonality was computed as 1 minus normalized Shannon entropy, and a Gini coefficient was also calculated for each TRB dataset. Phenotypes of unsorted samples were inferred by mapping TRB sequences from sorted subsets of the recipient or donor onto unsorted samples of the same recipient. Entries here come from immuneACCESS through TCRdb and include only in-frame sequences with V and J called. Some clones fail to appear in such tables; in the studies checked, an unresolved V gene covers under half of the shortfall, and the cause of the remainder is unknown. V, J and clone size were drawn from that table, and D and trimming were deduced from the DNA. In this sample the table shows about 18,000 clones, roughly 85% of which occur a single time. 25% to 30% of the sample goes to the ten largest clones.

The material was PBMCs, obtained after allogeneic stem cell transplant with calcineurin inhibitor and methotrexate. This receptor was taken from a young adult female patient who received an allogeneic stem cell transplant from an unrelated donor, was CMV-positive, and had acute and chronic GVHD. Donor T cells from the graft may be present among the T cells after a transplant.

The CDR3 amino acid sequence is: CASSGGTVYEQYF. Read as DNA, the sequence is TGTGCCAGCAGTGGGGGGACAGTTTACGAGCAGTACTTC. The V gene is TRBV6-4 and the J gene is TRBJ2-7; a stretch of 7 junction bases matches TRBD1. V loses 4 bases at its end and J loses 4 bases; junction bases beyond the gene matches: 4. Its CDR3 holds 13 amino acids, cysteine through phenylalanine. The read is trimmed to its CDR3 DNA, 39 bases read in frame from base 1. In the germline V gene, CDR1 corresponds to MRHNA and CDR2 to SNTAGT.